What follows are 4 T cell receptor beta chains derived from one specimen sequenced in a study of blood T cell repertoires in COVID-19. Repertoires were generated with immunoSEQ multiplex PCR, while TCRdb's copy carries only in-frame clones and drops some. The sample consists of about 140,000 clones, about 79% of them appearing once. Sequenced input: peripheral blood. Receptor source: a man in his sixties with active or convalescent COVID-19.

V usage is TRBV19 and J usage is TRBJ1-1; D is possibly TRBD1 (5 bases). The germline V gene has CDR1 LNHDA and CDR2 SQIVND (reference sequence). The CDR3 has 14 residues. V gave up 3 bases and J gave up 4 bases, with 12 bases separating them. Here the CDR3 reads CASSIRGGITEAFF. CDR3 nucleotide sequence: TGTGCCAGTAGTATTAGGGGAGGAATCACTGAAGCTTTCTTT.

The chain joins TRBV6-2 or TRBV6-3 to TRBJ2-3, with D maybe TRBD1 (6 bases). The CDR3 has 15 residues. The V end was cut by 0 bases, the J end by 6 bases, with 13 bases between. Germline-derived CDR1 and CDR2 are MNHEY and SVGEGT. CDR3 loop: CASSYSQGTRDTQYF. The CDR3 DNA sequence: TGTGCCAGCAGTTACTCACAGGGAACGCGGGATACGCAGTATTTT.

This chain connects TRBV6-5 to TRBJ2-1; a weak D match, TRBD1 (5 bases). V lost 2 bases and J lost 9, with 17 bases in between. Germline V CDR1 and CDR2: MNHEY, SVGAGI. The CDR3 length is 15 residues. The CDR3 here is CASSYGVGVGAEQFF. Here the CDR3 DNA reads TGTGCCAGCAGTTACGGGGTAGGGGTAGGAGCTGAGCAGTTCTTC.

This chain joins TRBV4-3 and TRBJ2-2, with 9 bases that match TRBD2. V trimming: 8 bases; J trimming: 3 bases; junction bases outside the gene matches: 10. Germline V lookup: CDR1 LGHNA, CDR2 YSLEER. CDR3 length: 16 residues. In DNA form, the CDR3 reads TGCGCCAGCGCACTGGAGCGGGAGGTGCACACCGGGGAGCTGTTTTTT. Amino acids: CASALEREVHTGELFF.